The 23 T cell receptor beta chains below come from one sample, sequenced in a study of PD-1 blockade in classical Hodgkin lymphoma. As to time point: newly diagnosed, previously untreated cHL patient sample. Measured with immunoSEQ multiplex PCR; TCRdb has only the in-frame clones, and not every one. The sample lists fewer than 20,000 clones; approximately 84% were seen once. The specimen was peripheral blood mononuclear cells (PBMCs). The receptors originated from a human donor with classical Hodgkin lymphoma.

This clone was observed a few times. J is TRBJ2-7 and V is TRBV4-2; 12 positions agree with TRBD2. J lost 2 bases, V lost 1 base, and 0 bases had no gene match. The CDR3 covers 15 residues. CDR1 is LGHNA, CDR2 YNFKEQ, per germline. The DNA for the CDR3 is TGTGCCAGCAGCCAAGGACTAGCGGGAGCCTACGAGCAGTACTTC. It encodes CASSQGLAGAYEQYF.

CDR3 DNA sequence: TGTGCCAGCAACCCCGGACAGGGCAATCAGCCCCAGCATTTT. Translation: CASNPGQGNQPQHF. The chain employs TRBV6-5 and TRBJ1-5, with 7 nucleotides matching TRBD1. CDR3 length equals 14 residues. The germline gives CDR1 MNHEY, CDR2 SVGAGI. The junction had 5 bases not matched to a gene; V was cut back by 7 bases and J by 2 bases.

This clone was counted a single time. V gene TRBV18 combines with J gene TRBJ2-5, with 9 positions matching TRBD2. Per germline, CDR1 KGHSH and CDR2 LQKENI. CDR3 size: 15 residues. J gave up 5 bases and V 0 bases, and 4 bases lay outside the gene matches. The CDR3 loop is CASSPPAGGIETQYF. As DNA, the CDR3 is TGTGCCAGCTCACCACCAGCGGGAGGCATCGAGACCCAGTACTTC.

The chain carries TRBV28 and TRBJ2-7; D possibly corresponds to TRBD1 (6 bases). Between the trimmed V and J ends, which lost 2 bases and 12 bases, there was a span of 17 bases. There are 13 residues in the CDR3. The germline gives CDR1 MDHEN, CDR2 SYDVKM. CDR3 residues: CASSLTKGTLWYF. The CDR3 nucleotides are TGTGCCAGCAGTTTAACGAAGGGGACACTGTGGTACTTC.

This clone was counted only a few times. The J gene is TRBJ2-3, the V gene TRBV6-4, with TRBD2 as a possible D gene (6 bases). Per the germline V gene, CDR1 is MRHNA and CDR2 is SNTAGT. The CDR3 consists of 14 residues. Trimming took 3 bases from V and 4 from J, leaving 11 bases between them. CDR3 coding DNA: TGTGCCAGCAGTGAGGAGGGAGAGTCAGATACGCAGTATTTT. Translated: CASSEEGESDTQYF.

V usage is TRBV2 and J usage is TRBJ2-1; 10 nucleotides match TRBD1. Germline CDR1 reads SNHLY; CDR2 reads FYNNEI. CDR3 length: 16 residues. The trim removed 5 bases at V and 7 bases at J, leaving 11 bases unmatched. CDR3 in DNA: TGTGCCAGCAGTTTCCTTTCGGGACAGGGGAGAAATGAGCAGTTCTTC. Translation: CASSFLSGQGRNEQFF. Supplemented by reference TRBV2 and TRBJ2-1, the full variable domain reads EPEVTQTPSHQVTQMGQEVILRCVPISNHLYFYWYRQILGQKVEFLVSFYNNEISEKSEIFDDQFSVERPDGSNFTLKIRSTKLEDSAMYFCASSFLSGQGRNEQFFGPGTRLTVL.

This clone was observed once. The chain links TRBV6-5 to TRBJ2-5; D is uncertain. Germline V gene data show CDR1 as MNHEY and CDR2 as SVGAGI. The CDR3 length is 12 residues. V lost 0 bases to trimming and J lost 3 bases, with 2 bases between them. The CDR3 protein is CASSYSEETQYF. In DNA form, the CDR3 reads TGTGCCAGCAGTTACTCCGAAGAGACCCAGTACTTC.

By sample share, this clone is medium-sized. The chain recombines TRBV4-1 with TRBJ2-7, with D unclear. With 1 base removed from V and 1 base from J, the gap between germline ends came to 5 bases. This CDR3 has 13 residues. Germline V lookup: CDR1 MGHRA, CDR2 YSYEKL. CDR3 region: CASSQVGSYEQYF. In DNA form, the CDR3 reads TGCGCCAGCAGCCAAGTGGGATCCTACGAGCAGTACTTC.

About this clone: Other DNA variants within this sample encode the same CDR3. This chain's CDR3 is CASRSGELFF. CDR3 DNA sequence: TGTGCATCGCGGAGTGGGGAGCTGTTTTTT. The rearrangement links TRBV2 to TRBJ2-2; no reliable D call. The CDR3 contains 10 residues. Looked up from germline, CDR1 is SNHLY and CDR2 is FYNNEI.

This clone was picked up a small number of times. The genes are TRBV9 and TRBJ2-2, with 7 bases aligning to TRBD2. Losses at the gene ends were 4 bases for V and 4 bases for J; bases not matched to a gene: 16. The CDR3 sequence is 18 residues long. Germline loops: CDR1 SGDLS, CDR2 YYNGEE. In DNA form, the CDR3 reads TGTGCCAGCAGCCCCCCCGTTTGGGGGGGGGTTGGCACCGGGGAGCTGTTTTTT. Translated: CASSPPVWGGVGTGELFF.

Written as DNA, the CDR3 is TGTGCCAGCGACGGGGATCAGCCCCAGCATTTT. Encoded protein: CASDGDQPQHF. The V and J genes are TRBV6-4 and TRBJ1-5; D gene unclear. This CDR3 has 11 residues. Germline lookup yields CDR1 MRHNA and CDR2 SNTAGT. Trimming left V 8 bases short and J 5 bases short, with 7 bases between.

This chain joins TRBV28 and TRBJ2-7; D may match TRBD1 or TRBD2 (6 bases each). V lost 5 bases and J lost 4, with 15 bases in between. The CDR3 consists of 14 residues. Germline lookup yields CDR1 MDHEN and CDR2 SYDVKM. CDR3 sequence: CASSRRGAAYEQYF. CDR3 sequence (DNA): TGTGCCAGCAGTCGGAGGGGGGCTGCTTACGAGCAGTACTTC.

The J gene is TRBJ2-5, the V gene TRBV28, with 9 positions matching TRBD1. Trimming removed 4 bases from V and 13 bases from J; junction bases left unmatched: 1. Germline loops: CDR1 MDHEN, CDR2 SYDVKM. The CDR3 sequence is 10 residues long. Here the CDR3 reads CASSWDRVYF. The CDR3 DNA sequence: TGTGCCAGCAGTTGGGACAGGGTGTACTTC.

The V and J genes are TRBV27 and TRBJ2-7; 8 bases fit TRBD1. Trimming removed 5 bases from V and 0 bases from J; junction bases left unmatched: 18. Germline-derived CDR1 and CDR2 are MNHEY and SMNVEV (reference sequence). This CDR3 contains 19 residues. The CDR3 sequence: CASSLSQLPGQVPSYEQYF. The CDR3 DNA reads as TGTGCCAGCAGTCTCTCCCAATTACCGGGACAGGTTCCCTCCTACGAGCAGTACTTC.

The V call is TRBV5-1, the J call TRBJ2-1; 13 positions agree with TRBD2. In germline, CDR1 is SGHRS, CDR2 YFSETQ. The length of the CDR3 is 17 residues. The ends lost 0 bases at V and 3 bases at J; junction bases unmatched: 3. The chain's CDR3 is CASSLGTSGRVYNEQFF. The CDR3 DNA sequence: TGCGCCAGCAGCTTGGGGACTAGCGGGAGAGTCTACAATGAGCAGTTCTTC.

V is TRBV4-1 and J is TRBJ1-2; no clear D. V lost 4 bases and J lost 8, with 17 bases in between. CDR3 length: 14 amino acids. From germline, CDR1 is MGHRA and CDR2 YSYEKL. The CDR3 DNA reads TGCGCCAGCAGCCGGAACAGCGGCTCCGGAGGCTACACCTTC. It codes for CASSRNSGSGGYTF.

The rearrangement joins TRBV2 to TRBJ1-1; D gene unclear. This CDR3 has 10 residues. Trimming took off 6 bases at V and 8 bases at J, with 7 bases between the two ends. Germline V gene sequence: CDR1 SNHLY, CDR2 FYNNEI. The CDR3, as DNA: TGTGCCAGCAGAGCAGGAGAAGCTTTCTTT. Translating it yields CASRAGEAFF.

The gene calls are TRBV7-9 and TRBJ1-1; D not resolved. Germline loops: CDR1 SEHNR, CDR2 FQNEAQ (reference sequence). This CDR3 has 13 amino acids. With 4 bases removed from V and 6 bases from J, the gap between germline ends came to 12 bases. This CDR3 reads CASSSDRGAEAFF. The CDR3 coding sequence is TGTGCCAGCAGCTCGGACCGGGGTGCTGAAGCTTTCTTT. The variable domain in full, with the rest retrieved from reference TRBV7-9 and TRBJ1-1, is DTGVSQNPRHKITKRGQNVTFRCDPISEHNRLYWYRQTLGQGPEFLTYFQNEAQLEKSRLLSDRFSAERPKGSFSTLEIQRTEQGDSAMYLCASSSDRGAEAFFGQGTRLTVV.

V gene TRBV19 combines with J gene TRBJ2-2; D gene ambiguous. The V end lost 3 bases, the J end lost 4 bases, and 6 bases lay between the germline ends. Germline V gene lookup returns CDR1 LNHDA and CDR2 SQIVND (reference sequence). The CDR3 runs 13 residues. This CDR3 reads CASSIFGTGELFF. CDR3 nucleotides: TGTGCCAGTAGTATTTTCGGCACCGGGGAGCTGTTTTTT.

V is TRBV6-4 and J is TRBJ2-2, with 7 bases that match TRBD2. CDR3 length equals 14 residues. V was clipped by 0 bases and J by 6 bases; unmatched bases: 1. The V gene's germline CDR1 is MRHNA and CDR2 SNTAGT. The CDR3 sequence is CASSDSTSAGELFF. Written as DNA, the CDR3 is TGTGCCAGCAGTGACTCAACTAGCGCCGGGGAGCTGTTTTTT.

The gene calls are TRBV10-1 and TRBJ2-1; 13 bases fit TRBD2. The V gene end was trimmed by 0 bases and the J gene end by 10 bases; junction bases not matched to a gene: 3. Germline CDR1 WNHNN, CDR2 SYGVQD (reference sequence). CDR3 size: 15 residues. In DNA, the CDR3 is TGCGCCAGCAGTGAGTCGGGACTAGCGGGGAGGGAGCAGTTCTTC. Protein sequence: CASSESGLAGREQFF.

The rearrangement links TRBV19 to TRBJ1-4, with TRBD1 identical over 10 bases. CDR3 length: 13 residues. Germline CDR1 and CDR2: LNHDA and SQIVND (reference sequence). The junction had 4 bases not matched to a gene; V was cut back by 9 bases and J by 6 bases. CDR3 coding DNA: TGTGCCAGCCGGGACAGGGGTTATGAAAAACTGTTTTTT. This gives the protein CASRDRGYEKLFF. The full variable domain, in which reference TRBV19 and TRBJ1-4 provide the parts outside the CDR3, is DGGITQSPKYLFRKEGQNVTLSCEQNLNHDAMYWYRQDPGQGLRLIYYSQIVNDFQKGDIAEGYSVSREKKESFPLTVTSAQKNPTAFYLCASRDRGYEKLFFGSGTQLSVL.

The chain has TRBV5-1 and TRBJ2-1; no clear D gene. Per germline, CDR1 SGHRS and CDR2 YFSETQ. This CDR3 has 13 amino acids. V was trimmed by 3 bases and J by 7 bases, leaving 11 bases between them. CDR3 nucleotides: TGCGCCAGCAGCTCAAGACCGAATAATGAGCAGTTCTTC. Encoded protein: CASSSRPNNEQFF.